The clone carrying this TCR beta chain was counted a single time. This sample was taken from a study of PD-L1 blockade in urothelial cancer. Across the whole study: Atezolizumab (1,200 mg intravenously every 3 weeks) began in 2014 for patients. Patients had been given 0 to 3 earlier chemotherapy regimens.

Specified time point: pretreatment peripheral blood. Germline V gene sequence: CDR1 SQVTM, CDR2 ANQGSEA. The CDR3 contains 13 residues. V lost 6 bases, J lost 4 bases, and 6 bases stayed unmatched. Assay: immunoSEQ multiplex PCR; the TCRdb copy retains only in-frame clones and omits some. Here the sample spans 45,000 to 60,000 clones, around 86% being singletons. The chain recombines TRBV29-1 with TRBJ2-3; 8 nucleotides match TRBD1. The sequences come from PBMCs, collected around atezolizumab (anti-PD-L1) treatment. The source of this sequence is a man aged 70-80 years with urothelial cancer. CDR3 protein: CSVQGARADTQYF. The DNA of the CDR3 is TGCAGCGTCCAGGGGGCGAGGGCAGATACGCAGTATTTT.